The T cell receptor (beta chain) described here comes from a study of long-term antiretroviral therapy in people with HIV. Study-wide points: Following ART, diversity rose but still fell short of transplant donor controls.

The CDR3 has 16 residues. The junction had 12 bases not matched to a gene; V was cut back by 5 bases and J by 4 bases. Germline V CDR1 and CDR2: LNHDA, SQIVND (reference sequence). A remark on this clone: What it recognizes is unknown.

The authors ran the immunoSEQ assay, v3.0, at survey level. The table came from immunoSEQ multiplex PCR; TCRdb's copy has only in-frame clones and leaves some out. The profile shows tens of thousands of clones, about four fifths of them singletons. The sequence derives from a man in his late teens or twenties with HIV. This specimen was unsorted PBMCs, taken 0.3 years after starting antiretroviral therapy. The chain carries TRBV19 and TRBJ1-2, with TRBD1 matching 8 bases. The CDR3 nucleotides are TGTGCCAGTAGTCCGACCCGACCGGGACAGGTCTATGGCTACACCTTC. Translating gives CASSPTRPGQVYGYTF.